This TCR beta chain was observed in a study of T cell repertoires in cytomegalovirus infection. Study context: It was the public TCR beta signatures that indicated both CMV infection and matching HLA type.

This CDR3 has 14 residues. V was pared by 8 bases and J by 9 bases, with 15 bases of the junction left unmatched. Germline V gives CDR1 MNHNY, CDR2 SVGAGI (reference sequence). Each CDR3 protein is one row after TCRdb ran MiXCR on the reads. The table shows about 830,000 distinct CDR3 sequences, with about 30% occurring only once. Regarding this clonotype: As yet, its antigen is unknown.

The TCR sequence derives from a human donor in good health (CMV status not recorded). Some clones in this sample may be carry-over from other donors' samples. The rearrangement joins TRBV6-6 to TRBJ1-2; 7 nucleotides align to TRBD1. Sequences were derived from cultured CD8+ T cells from PBMCs, sampled from culture after CMV antigen stimulation. The CDR3 DNA is TGTGCCAGCGCCCCCCCGGGACAGATGCGCCGCTACACCTTC. Translation gives CASAPPGQMRRYTF.